The sequence of this T cell receptor beta chain was determined in a study of regulatory T cells in long-lasting Graves disease. Library construction for TCR beta used iRepertoire HTBI primers and Arm-PCR of CDR3 regions. TCRdb fed the multiplex PCR reads into MiXCR, producing one record per CDR3 protein. The profile shows hundreds of thousands of distinct CDR3 sequences, 18% of them singletons. This clonotype was counted many times. Noted time point: newly diagnosed GD, antithyroid drugs for less than 3 months. Construction of the TCR library relied on RNA isolated from PBMCs. The specimen comprised peripheral blood mononuclear cells (PBMCs), sampled at new diagnosis, from a patient treated with antithyroid drugs. The clonotype was recovered from a female donor with Graves disease.

The CDR3 protein is CASSVEDVPTGTYTGELFF. CDR3 in DNA: TGTGCCAGCAGCGTAGAAGATGTGCCGACCGGGACTTACACCGGGGAGCTGTTTTTT. J is TRBJ2-2 and V is TRBV9; a weak D match, TRBD2 (6 bases). CDR1 and CDR2 (germline): SGDLS, YYNGEE. This CDR3 region has 19 residues. Trimming removed 0 bases from V and 3 bases from J, with 21 bases in between.